Below, 23 T cell receptor beta chains from the same sample are listed, as sequenced in a study of shared clonotypes between healthy human individuals. TCRdb's copy holds only in-frame clones and misses some; the assay was immunoSEQ multiplex PCR. This table has about 700,000 clones, around 90% appearing once. Positive CCR7 selection of CD45RO-negative cells yielded the naive CD8 cells, and terminally differentiated effector memory CD45RA+ cells were excluded. Sequencing was done on a sample of naive CD8+ T cells sorted from blood. Receptors were obtained from a man aged 30-40 years in good health.

The chain carries TRBV7-8 and TRBJ1-3; D remains ambiguous. Germline CDR1 SGHVS, CDR2 FQNEAQ. Trimming cost V 5 bases and J 8 bases, with 10 bases left between them. This CDR3 is 12 amino acids long. CDR3 nucleotide sequence: TGTGCCAGCAGCCTCGGACGGGACACCATATATTTT. Protein sequence: CASSLGRDTIYF.

The rearrangement uses TRBV7-9 and TRBJ2-7; TRBD1 matches 12 bases. Trimming at V came to 5 bases and at J to 4 bases, leaving 9 bases not matched to a gene. The length of the CDR3 is 16 residues. The germline CDR1 and CDR2 sequences are SEHNR and FQNEAQ (reference sequence). Here the CDR3 DNA reads TGTGCCAGCAGCCCTACCGGGGGACAGGGGGCATACGAGCAGTACTTC. It specifies CASSPTGGQGAYEQYF.

This clone was picked up one time. The chain employs TRBV5-4 and TRBJ2-1; maybe TRBD2 (6 bases). V dropped 2 bases and J dropped 4 bases, with 22 bases sitting between them. The CDR3 runs 18 residues. The V gene's germline CDR1 is SGHNT and CDR2 YYREEE (reference sequence). The CDR3 protein is CASSLSALAGWSYNEQFF. The CDR3 nucleotides are TGTGCCAGCAGCTTATCCGCTCTGGCGGGATGGTCGTACAATGAGCAGTTCTTC.

This chain joins TRBV13 and TRBJ2-1; 12 bases match TRBD2. The CDR3 is 16 amino acids. Germline CDR1 and CDR2: PRHDT and FYEKMQ (reference sequence). Losses at the gene ends were 4 bases for V and 4 bases for J; bases not matched to a gene: 5. The CDR3 spells CASSSSGTSGYNEQFF. CDR3 bases: TGTGCCAGCAGCTCTTCCGGGACTAGCGGGTACAATGAGCAGTTCTTC.

The chain carries TRBV25-1 and TRBJ2-7; 9 bases fit TRBD2. The CDR3 loop spans 16 amino acids. The germline gives CDR1 MGHDK, CDR2 SYGVNS. V trimming: 3 bases; J trimming: 6 bases; junction bases outside the gene matches: 12. Here the CDR3 DNA reads TGTGCCAGCAGTGAGGGGTTGATAGCGGGAGCCCGCGAGCAGTACTTC. This encodes CASSEGLIAGAREQYF.

The rearrangement joins TRBV5-5 to TRBJ2-7; D possibly matches TRBD1 or TRBD2 (5 bases each). Trimming pared 3 bases from V and 0 bases from J, leaving 10 bases between. The germline V gene has CDR1 SGHKS and CDR2 YYEKEE (reference sequence). This CDR3 contains 14 residues. The CDR3 nucleotides are TGTGCCAGCAGCTACCGGGACGGCTCCTACGAGCAGTACTTC. This sequence encodes CASSYRDGSYEQYF.

This chain links TRBV9 with TRBJ2-5; D not resolved. Germline V gene lookup returns CDR1 SGDLS and CDR2 YYNGEE. The CDR3 runs 13 residues. V was pared by 7 bases and J by 10 bases, with 20 bases between. The CDR3, as DNA: TGTGCCAGCGCGGACGGGCCCCGCAAGGGCCAGTACTTC. It yields the protein CASADGPRKGQYF.

The chain recombines TRBV9 with TRBJ2-2; no definite D call. The length of the CDR3 is 12 residues. Germline values: CDR1 SGDLS, CDR2 YYNGEE. V lost 2 bases and J lost 6, with 5 bases in between. In DNA form, the CDR3 reads TGTGCCAGCAGCGTTAAATCCGGGGAGCTGTTTTTT. Its translation: CASSVKSGELFF.

In this sample, this clone turned up once. This chain connects TRBV7-3 to TRBJ1-5; 8 nucleotides agree with TRBD1. This CDR3 region has 16 residues. Germline CDR1 is SGHTA and CDR2 is FQGTGA. The V and J ends lost 5 bases and 5 bases, in that order; junction bases with no gene match: 11. The CDR3 DNA sequence: TGTGCCAGCAGCATTGACGGACAGGGAGGGGATCAGCCCCAGCATTTT. Its translation: CASSIDGQGGDQPQHF.

The chain joins TRBV5-4 to TRBJ2-2, with no clear D. V was pared by 2 bases and J by 5 bases, with 10 bases between. The germline V gene encodes CDR1 SGHNT and CDR2 YYREEE (reference sequence). The CDR3 has 14 amino acids. Written as DNA, the CDR3 is TGTGCCAGCAGCTTCTGGGGTGGAACCGGGGAGCTGTTTTTT. Its protein is CASSFWGGTGELFF.

The V call is TRBV23-1, the J call TRBJ2-6; TRBD1 agrees at 8 bases. TRBV23-1 is identified as an open reading frame with a role that is uncertain. The CDR3 extends over 18 amino acids. Trimming at V came to 1 base and at J to 4 bases, leaving 9 bases not matched to a gene. Written as DNA, the CDR3 is TGCGCCAGCAGTCAATACACGCAGGGGGCGAGAGGGGCCAACGTCCTGACTTTC. Its translation: CASSQYTQGARGANVLTF.

In its sample, this clone was seen once. The genes are TRBV6-1 and TRBJ2-1, with a possible D match to TRBD1 (5 bases). This CDR3 spans 13 amino acids. CDR1 is MNHNS, CDR2 SASEGT, per germline. V lost 10 bases to trimming and J lost 0 bases, with 10 bases between them. The CDR3 nucleotides read TGTGCCACGACAGCCAGCTCCTACAATGAGCAGTTCTTC. The encoded protein is CATTASSYNEQFF.

This clone was seen just once. The chain recombines TRBV7-9 with TRBJ2-7; maybe TRBD1 (5 bases). The V and J ends lost 1 base and 0 bases respectively, with 7 bases between them. CDR1 is SEHNR, CDR2 FQNEAQ, per germline (reference sequence). CDR3 length: 14 residues. CDR3 bases: TGTGCCAGCAGCTTAGGGACAACCTCCTACGAGCAGTACTTC. This encodes CASSLGTTSYEQYF. The whole variable domain, remainder taken from reference TRBV7-9 and TRBJ2-7, is DTGVSQNPRHKITKRGQNVTFRCDPISEHNRLYWYRQTLGQGPEFLTYFQNEAQLEKSRLLSDRFSAERPKGSFSTLEIQRTEQGDSAMYLCASSLGTTSYEQYFGPGTRLTVT.

The V gene is TRBV6-1, the J gene TRBJ2-4, with D possibly called TRBD1 or TRBD2 (5 bases each). V gave up 4 bases and J gave up 0 bases, with 25 bases separating them. CDR3 length: 20 amino acids. CDR1 is MNHNS and CDR2 is SASEGT in the germline V gene. The chain's CDR3 is CASSGDPQGVWEGAKNIQYF. DNA of the CDR3: TGTGCCAGCAGTGGGGACCCCCAGGGTGTGTGGGAAGGAGCCAAAAACATTCAGTACTTC.

Here the CDR3 DNA reads TGTGCCAGCAGCTCGACTAGCGGGGTCACAGATACGCAGTATTTT. Translating gives CASSSTSGVTDTQYF. The chain links TRBV7-3 to TRBJ2-3; 11 bases are a match to TRBD2. Germline trimming cut 4 bases from V and 2 bases from J; bases unmatched to any gene: 2. The CDR3 consists of 15 residues. Per the germline V gene, CDR1 is SGHTA and CDR2 is FQGTGA.

V and J are TRBV15 and TRBJ2-7; TRBD2 aligns across 7 bases. V shed 3 bases and J 5 bases; nucleotides not matched to a gene: 13. The CDR3 covers 16 residues. Germline V CDR1 and CDR2: LNHNV, YYDKDF (reference sequence). CDR3 region: CATSSIVGGVFNEQYF. The CDR3 DNA follows: TGTGCCACCAGCAGTATAGTGGGAGGGGTCTTCAACGAGCAGTACTTC. Combining the CDR3 with reference TRBV15 and TRBJ2-7 gives the whole variable domain DAMVIQNPRYQVTQFGKPVTLSCSQTLNHNVMYWYQQKSSQAPKLLFHYYDKDFNNEADTPDNFQSRRPNTSFCFLDIRSPGLGDTAMYLCATSSIVGGVFNEQYFGPGTRLTVT.

The chain combines TRBV4-1 with TRBJ2-3, with 8 positions matching TRBD2. The CDR3 length is 19 residues. With V trimmed by 4 bases and J by 1 base, 16 bases remained unmatched. CDR1 and CDR2 (germline): MGHRA, YSYEKL. The CDR3, as DNA: TGCGCCAGCAGCCTACGAAATGGGCGGGAGGTAAGGCGCACAGATACGCAGTATTTT. Protein product: CASSLRNGREVRRTDTQYF.

The rearrangement links TRBV7-9 to TRBJ1-1; D not resolved. Germline V gives CDR1 SEHNR, CDR2 FQNEAQ (reference sequence). Trimming pared 4 bases from V and 1 base from J, leaving 7 bases between. The CDR3 totals 13 residues. Written as DNA, the CDR3 is TGTGCCAGCAGCTGGGCGGAGAACACTGAAGCTTTCTTT. Translated, it gives CASSWAENTEAFF.

The rearrangement joins TRBV19 to TRBJ1-3; D gene ambiguous. V lost 8 bases and J 0 bases, leaving 8 bases between the germline ends. CDR3 size: 13 residues. Germline V gene lookup returns CDR1 LNHDA and CDR2 SQIVND (reference sequence). In nucleotides, the CDR3 is TGTGCCAGTGGAGACACCTCTGGAAACACCATATATTTT. It encodes CASGDTSGNTIYF.

The chain has TRBV2 and TRBJ2-3; TRBD1 might be the D (6 bases). Germline assignment: CDR1 SNHLY and CDR2 FYNNEI. This CDR3 comprises 14 residues. V was pared by 8 bases and J by 7 bases, with 19 bases between. CDR3 sequence: CASPPGHRRNTQYF. DNA for the CDR3: TGTGCCAGCCCTCCGGGACACAGACGTAATACGCAGTATTTT. The complete variable domain, with remaining parts taken from reference TRBV2 and TRBJ2-3, reads EPEVTQTPSHQVTQMGQEVILRCVPISNHLYFYWYRQILGQKVEFLVSFYNNEISEKSEIFDDQFSVERPDGSNFTLKIRSTKLEDSAMYFCASPPGHRRNTQYFGPGTRLTVL.

This clone was observed a single time. The rearrangement uses TRBV7-6 and TRBJ2-7, with D possibly matching TRBD2 (5 bases). The V end was cut by 5 bases, the J end by 3 bases, with 14 bases between. CDR3 length: 14 residues. CDR1 is SGHVS and CDR2 is FNYEAQ in the germline V gene. CDR3: CASSLAGAGYEQYF. CDR3 DNA: TGTGCCAGCAGCCTCGCGGGCGCCGGCTACGAGCAGTACTTC.

This rearrangement joins TRBV27 to TRBJ2-2; D ambiguous. CDR3 size: 13 residues. V was trimmed by 0 bases and J by 4 bases, leaving 3 bases between them. CDR1 is MNHEY, CDR2 SMNVEV, per germline (reference sequence). The CDR3 region has the DNA TGTGCCAGCAGTTTATCGGTCACCGGGGAGCTGTTTTTT. It codes for CASSLSVTGELFF.

The rearrangement uses TRBV27 and TRBJ2-3; D is undetermined. Trimming pared 4 bases from V and 8 bases from J, leaving 19 bases between. The CDR3 is made up of 15 amino acids. The V gene's germline CDR1 is MNHEY and CDR2 SMNVEV (reference sequence). The CDR3 spells CASSWVEVHRLTQYF. The CDR3 coding sequence is TGTGCCAGCAGTTGGGTCGAGGTGCATAGGCTTACGCAGTATTTT.